One and the same sample provided the 26 T cell receptor beta chains below, sequenced in a study of T cells expressing NK-cell markers. Using the 5' RACE reads, TCRdb records one entry per CDR3 protein without DNA. Its table lists 300,000 to 500,000 distinct CDR3 sequences. Material for sequencing was blood T cells: a sorted CD56 or NKG2C T cell subset, CD4+ or CD8+ T cells, or bulk PBMC T cells (not recorded which). The receptors come from a woman in her fifties or sixties in good health.

V gene TRBV20-1 combines with J gene TRBJ2-1; as DNA is missing, the TRBD1 call by TCRdb cannot be tested. This CDR3 is 16 amino acids long. Germline-derived CDR1 and CDR2 are DFQATT and SNEGSKA (reference sequence). CDR3: CSARVSHRGVGNEQFF.

The chain recombines TRBV24-1 with TRBJ2-2; TCRdb's D call, TRBD2, is unchecked because there is no DNA. Germline-derived CDR1 and CDR2 are KGHDR and SFDVKD. This CDR3 is built from 14 residues. CDR3 amino acids: CATEAGAGVGELFF.

The chain has TRBV27 and TRBJ1-2. The V gene's germline CDR1 is MNHEY and CDR2 SMNVEV (reference sequence). This CDR3 has 14 amino acids. The CDR3 sequence: CASRPDQSSYGYTF.

V gene TRBV20-1 combines with J gene TRBJ2-7; TCRdb lists TRBD2, though no DNA is available to test this call. The CDR3 runs to 14 residues. From germline, CDR1 is DFQATT and CDR2 SNEGSKA (reference sequence). The CDR3 region is CSAQPSGGAYEQYF.

The J gene is TRBJ1-1, the V gene TRBV29-1; TCRdb lists TRBD1, though no DNA is available to test this call. The CDR3 length is 14 residues. Germline CDR1 reads SQVTM; CDR2 reads ANQGSEA. This CDR3 reads CSARGGAGLTEAFF.

The chain joins TRBV7-2 to TRBJ2-1; TCRdb outputs TRBD2, but without DNA this stays unchecked. The CDR3 runs 17 residues. CDR1 is SGHTA, CDR2 FQGNSA, per germline. CDR3 sequence: CASSSFFSGSSYNEQFF.

The gene calls are TRBV27 and TRBJ1-2; TCRdb lists TRBD1, though no DNA is available to test this call. The CDR3 runs 12 residues. Germline V gene data show CDR1 as MNHEY and CDR2 as SMNVEV (reference sequence). The CDR3 reads CASGQGINGYTF.

The chain couples TRBV6-6 to TRBJ2-1; TCRdb calls TRBD2, which cannot be checked without DNA. This CDR3 spans 17 amino acids. Germline assignment: CDR1 MNHNY and CDR2 SVGAGI (reference sequence). The CDR3 sequence: CASSYSTLAGGINEQFF.

The V and J genes are TRBV11-2 and TRBJ2-5; the D gene TCRdb calls, TRBD1, cannot be checked with no DNA. Looked up from germline, CDR1 is SGHAT and CDR2 is FQNNGV. The CDR3 is 13 amino acids. This CDR3 reads CASTGEDRETQYF.

The chain employs TRBV12-3 or TRBV12-4 and TRBJ2-1; lacking DNA, the TRBD2 call made by TCRdb goes unchecked. The CDR3 covers 16 residues. CDR3 in amino acids: CASSLIEGLVNNEQFF.

This rearrangement joins TRBV5-1 to TRBJ2-1. From germline, CDR1 is SGHRS and CDR2 YFSETQ. The CDR3 extends over 12 amino acids. The CDR3 protein is CASRRVLNEQFF.

This chain links TRBV21-1 with TRBJ2-1; TCRdb's assignment of TRBD1 cannot be checked, as there is no DNA. TRBV21-1 is a recognized pseudogene. The CDR3 has 16 amino acids. CDR3 sequence reads: CASSPRTGATGNEQFF.

The V and J genes are TRBV6-6 and TRBJ2-3; no DNA is available, so the TRBD2 call from TCRdb remains unchecked. The CDR3 extends over 13 amino acids. The germline V gene has CDR1 MNHNY and CDR2 SVGAGI (reference sequence). CDR3 residues: CATLAPESDTQYF.

This chain connects TRBV5-1 to TRBJ2-5; TCRdb's D call of TRBD1 is untestable without DNA. Germline assignment: CDR1 SGHRS and CDR2 YFSETQ. The CDR3 spans 15 residues. The CDR3: CASSHQGGRQETQYF.

This chain joins TRBV2 and TRBJ2-2; the TRBD2 assignment by TCRdb is unverifiable without DNA. Looked up from germline, CDR1 is SNHLY and CDR2 is FYNNEI. The CDR3 runs 16 residues. The chain's CDR3 is CASSWTSGRRAGELFF.

The V gene is TRBV3-1, the J gene TRBJ2-5; TCRdb proposes TRBD2, but this gene call is untestable without DNA. The CDR3 sequence is 13 residues long. Germline lookup yields CDR1 LGHDT and CDR2 YNNKEL (reference sequence). This chain's CDR3 is CASSQELLADPYF.

The rearrangement uses TRBV6-1 and TRBJ2-7; the TRBD1 assignment by TCRdb is unverifiable without DNA. The germline V gene has CDR1 MNHNS and CDR2 SASEGT. This CDR3 is built from 13 residues. CDR3 sequence reads: CASSSPGRYEQYF.

The V call is TRBV12-3 or TRBV12-4, the J call TRBJ1-5. CDR3 size: 13 residues. The CDR3 reads CASSLGVGQPQHF.

The V call is TRBV19, the J call TRBJ2-3; TCRdb returns TRBD2, unconfirmable since there is no DNA. Germline V CDR1 and CDR2: LNHDA, SQIVND (reference sequence). CDR3 length equals 13 residues. The CDR3 protein is CATGLALTDTQYF.

The rearrangement joins TRBV7-2 to TRBJ1-1; checking the TCRdb D call of TRBD1 is not possible without DNA. Looked up from germline, CDR1 is SGHTA and CDR2 is FQGNSA. The CDR3 has 14 residues. The CDR3 loop reads CASSLAGVRTEAFF.

The chain carries TRBV7-2 and TRBJ1-1; the D call of TRBD1 rests on TCRdb alone, since no DNA is present to check it. The CDR3 runs 14 residues. CDR1 SGHTA and CDR2 FQGNSA come from the germline V gene. CDR3 region: CASSLTGWGTEAFF.

J is TRBJ2-2 and V is TRBV2. There are 14 residues in the CDR3. Germline V gene data show CDR1 as SNHLY and CDR2 as FYNNEI. This chain's CDR3 is CASHLLEGTGELFF.

The rearrangement links TRBV12-3 or TRBV12-4 to TRBJ1-2. The CDR3 has 12 amino acids. The CDR3 protein is CASSFRSGGYTF.

V gene TRBV29-1 combines with J gene TRBJ2-1; absent DNA, TCRdb's TRBD2 call cannot be checked. This CDR3 has 16 amino acids. Germline CDR1 is SQVTM and CDR2 is ANQGSEA. CDR3 sequence: CSVEPPRTRPYNEQFF.

The chain joins TRBV24-1 to TRBJ2-2. Germline loops: CDR1 KGHDR, CDR2 SFDVKD. CDR3 length: 16 amino acids. The CDR3 loop reads CATSDETVASTGELFF.

The J gene is TRBJ2-3, the V gene TRBV12-3 or TRBV12-4; TCRdb calls TRBD1, which cannot be checked without DNA. The CDR3 has 15 residues. The CDR3 is CASSPRQGQWDTQYF.